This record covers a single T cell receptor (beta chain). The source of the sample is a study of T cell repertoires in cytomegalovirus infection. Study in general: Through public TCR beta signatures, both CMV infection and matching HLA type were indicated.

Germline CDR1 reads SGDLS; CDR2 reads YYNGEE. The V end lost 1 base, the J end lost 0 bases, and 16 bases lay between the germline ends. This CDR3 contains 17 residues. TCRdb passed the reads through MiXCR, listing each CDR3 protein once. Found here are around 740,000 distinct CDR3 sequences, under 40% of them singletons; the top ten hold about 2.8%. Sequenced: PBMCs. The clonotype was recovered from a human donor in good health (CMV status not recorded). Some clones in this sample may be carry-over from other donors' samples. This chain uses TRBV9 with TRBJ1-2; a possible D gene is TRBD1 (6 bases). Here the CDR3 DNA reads TGTGCCAGCAGCGTAAAACAGGGCGCCGAATCTAACTATGGCTACACCTTC. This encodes CASSVKQGAESNYGYTF.